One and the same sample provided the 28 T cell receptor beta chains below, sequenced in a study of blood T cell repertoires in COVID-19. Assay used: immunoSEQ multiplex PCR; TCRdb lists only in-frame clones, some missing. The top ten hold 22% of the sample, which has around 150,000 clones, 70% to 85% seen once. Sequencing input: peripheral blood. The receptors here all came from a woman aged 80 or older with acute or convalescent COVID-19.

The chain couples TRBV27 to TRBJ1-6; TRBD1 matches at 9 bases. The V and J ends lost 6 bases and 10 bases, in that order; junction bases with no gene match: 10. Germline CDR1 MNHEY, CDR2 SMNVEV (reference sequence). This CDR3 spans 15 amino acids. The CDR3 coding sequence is TGTGCCAGCAGGACCCGGGACAGGGATCGATCACCCCTCCACTTT. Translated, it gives CASRTRDRDRSPLHF.

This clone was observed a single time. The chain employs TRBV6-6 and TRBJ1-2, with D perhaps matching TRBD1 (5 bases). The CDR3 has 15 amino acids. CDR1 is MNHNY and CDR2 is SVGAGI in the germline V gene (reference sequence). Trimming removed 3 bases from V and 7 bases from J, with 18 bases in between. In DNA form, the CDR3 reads TGTGCCAGCAGTTATTCGGGGGACCAAGGGAGTGGCTACACCTTC. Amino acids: CASSYSGDQGSGYTF.

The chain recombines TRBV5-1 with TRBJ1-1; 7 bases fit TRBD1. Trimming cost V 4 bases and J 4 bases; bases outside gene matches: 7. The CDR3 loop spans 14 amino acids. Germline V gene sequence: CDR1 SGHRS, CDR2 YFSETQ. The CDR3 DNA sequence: TGCGCCAGCAGCCTATGGGACAGTACCACTGAAGCTTTCTTT. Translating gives CASSLWDSTTEAFF.

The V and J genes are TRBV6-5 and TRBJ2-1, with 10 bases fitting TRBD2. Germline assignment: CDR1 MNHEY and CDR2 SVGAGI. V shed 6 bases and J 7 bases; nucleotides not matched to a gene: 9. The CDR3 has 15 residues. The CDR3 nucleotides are TGTGCCAGCAGCCTAGCGGGAGAGGGGAGAAATGAGCAGTTCTTC. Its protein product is CASSLAGEGRNEQFF.

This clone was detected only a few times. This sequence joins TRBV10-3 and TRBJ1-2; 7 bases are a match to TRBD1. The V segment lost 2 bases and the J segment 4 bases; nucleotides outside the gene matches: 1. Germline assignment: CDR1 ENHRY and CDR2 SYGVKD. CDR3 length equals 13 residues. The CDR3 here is CAISERDSYGYTF. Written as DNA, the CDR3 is TGTGCCATCAGTGAGAGGGACAGCTATGGCTACACCTTC.

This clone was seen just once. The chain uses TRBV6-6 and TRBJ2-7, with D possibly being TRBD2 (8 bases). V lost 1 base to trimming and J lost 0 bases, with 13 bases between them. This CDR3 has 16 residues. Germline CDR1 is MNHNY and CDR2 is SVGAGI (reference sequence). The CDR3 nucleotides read TGTGCCAGCAGTTACTACGGGGGGGACAGCTCCTACGAGCAGTACTTC. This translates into CASSYYGGDSSYEQYF.

The CDR3 DNA follows: TGTGCCAGCAGTTACCGCGGGAGGGCGGGTAATGAGCAGTTCTTC. This encodes CASSYRGRAGNEQFF. The chain uses TRBV6-2 or TRBV6-3 and TRBJ2-1, with 9 bases that match TRBD2. J was trimmed by 7 bases and V by 2 bases; bases with no gene match: 6. The CDR3 totals 15 residues. Germline values: CDR1 MNHEY, CDR2 SVGEGT.

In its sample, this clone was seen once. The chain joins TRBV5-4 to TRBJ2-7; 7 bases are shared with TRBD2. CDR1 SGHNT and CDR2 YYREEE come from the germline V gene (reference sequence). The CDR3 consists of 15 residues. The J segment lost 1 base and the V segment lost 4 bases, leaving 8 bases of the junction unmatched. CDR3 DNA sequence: TGTGCCAGCAGCAACGGGAGGTCGAAGTCCTACGAGCAGTACTTC. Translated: CASSNGRSKSYEQYF.

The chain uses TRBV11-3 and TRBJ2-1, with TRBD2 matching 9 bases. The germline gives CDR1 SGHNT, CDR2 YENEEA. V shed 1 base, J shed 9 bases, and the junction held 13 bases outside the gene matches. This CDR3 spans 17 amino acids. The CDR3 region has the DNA TGTGCCAGCAGCTTAGGAGCCGGGACTAGCAGGGAGGGTGAGCAGTTCTTC. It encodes CASSLGAGTSREGEQFF.

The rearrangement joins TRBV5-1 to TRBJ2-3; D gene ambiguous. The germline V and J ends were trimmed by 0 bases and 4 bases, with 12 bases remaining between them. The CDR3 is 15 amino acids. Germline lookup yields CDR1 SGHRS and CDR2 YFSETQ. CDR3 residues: CASSLAIAKADTQYF. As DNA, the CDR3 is TGCGCCAGCAGCTTGGCAATAGCAAAGGCAGATACGCAGTATTTT.

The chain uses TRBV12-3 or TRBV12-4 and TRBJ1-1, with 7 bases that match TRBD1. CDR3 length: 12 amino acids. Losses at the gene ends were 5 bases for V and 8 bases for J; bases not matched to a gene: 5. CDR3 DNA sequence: TGTGCCAGCAGTGGACAGGCCCTAGAAGCTTTCTTT. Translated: CASSGQALEAFF.

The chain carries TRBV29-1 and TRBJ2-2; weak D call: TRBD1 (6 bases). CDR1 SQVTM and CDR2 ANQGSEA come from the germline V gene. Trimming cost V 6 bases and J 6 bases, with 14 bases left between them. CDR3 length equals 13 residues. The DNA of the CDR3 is TGCAGCGTGACGGGACACTTACCCGGGGAGCTGTTTTTT. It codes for CSVTGHLPGELFF.

DNA for the CDR3: TGTGCCAGCAGCTCCTTCAGCGGGAGGAGTTCCGATGAGCAGTTCTTC. It is translated as CASSSFSGRSSDEQFF. The gene calls are TRBV5-6 and TRBJ2-1, with TRBD2 matching 9 bases. Germline CDR1 SGHDT, CDR2 YYEEEE. This CDR3 has 16 residues. The junction had 12 bases not matched to a gene; V was cut back by 3 bases and J by 8 bases.

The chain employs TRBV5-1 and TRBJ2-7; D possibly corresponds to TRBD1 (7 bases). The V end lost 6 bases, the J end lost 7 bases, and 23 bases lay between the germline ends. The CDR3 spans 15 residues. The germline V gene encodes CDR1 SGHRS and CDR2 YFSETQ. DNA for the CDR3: TGCGCCAGCACCAAGGTAGGGGGGACAGTTGGGGAGCAGTACTTC. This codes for CASTKVGGTVGEQYF.

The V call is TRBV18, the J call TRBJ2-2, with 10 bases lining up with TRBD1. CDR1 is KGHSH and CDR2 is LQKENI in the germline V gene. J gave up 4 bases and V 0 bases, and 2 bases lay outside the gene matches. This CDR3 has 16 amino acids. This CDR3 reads CASSPPTGGSTGELFF. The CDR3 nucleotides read TGTGCCAGCTCACCACCGACAGGGGGCAGCACCGGGGAGCTGTTTTTT.

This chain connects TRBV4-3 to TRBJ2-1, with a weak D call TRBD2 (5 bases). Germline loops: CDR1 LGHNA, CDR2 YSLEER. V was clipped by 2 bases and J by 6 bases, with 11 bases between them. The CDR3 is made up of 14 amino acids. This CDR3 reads CASSQNQRINEQFF. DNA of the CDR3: TGCGCCAGCAGCCAAAACCAGCGGATCAATGAGCAGTTCTTC.

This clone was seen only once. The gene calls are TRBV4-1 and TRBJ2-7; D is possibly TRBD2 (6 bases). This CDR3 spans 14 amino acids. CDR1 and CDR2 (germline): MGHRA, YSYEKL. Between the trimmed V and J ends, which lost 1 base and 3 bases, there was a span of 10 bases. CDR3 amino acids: CASSQVGGYYEQYF. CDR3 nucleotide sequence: TGCGCCAGCAGCCAAGTCGGGGGATACTACGAGCAGTACTTC.

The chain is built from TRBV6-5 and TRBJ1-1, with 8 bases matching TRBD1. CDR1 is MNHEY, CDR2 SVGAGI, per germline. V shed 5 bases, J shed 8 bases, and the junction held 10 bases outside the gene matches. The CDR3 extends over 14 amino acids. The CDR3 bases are TGTGCCAGCAGTATCTGGCCAGGGGGCTTCGAAGCTTTCTTT. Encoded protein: CASSIWPGGFEAFF.

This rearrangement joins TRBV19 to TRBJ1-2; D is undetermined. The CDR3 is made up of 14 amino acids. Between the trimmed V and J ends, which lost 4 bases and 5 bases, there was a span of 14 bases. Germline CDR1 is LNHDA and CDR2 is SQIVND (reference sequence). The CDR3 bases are TGTGCCAGTAGTAAACCGTACGAAACTTATGGCTACACCTTC. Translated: CASSKPYETYGYTF.

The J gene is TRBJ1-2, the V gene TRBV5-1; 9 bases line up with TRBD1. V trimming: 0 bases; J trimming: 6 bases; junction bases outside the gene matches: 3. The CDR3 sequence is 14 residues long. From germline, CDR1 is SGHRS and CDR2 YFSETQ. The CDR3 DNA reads TGCGCCAGCAGCTTGGGGGGACAGGGTGATGGCTACACCTTC. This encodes CASSLGGQGDGYTF.

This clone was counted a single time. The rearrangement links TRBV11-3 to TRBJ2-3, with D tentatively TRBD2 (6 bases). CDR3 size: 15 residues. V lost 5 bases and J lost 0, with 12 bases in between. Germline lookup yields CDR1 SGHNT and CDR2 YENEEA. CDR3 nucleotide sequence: TGTGCCAGCAGCCCCAACAGCGGGAGCACAGATACGCAGTATTTT. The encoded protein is CASSPNSGSTDTQYF.

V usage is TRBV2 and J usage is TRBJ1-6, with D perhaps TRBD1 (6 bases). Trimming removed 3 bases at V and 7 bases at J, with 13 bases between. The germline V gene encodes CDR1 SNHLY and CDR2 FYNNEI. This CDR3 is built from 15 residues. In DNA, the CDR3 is TGTGCCAGCAGTGACCGGGACACGCTCAATTCACCCCTCCACTTT. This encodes CASSDRDTLNSPLHF.

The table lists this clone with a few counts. The CDR3 sequence is CASSNQGQFYEQYF. CDR3 DNA: TGTGCCAGCAGCAACCAGGGGCAGTTCTACGAGCAGTACTTC. The V call is TRBV7-8, the J call TRBJ2-7; perhaps TRBD1 as D (6 bases). Trimming took 5 bases from V and 3 from J, leaving 14 bases between them. This CDR3 has 14 amino acids. The germline gives CDR1 SGHVS, CDR2 FQNEAQ.

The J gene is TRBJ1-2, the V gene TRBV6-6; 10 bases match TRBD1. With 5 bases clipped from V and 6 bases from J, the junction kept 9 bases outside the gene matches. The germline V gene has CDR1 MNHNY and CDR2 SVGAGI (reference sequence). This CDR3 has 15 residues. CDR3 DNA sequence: TGTGCCAGCAGTGACACAGGGGACAGGGGCCATGGCTACACCTTC. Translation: CASSDTGDRGHGYTF.

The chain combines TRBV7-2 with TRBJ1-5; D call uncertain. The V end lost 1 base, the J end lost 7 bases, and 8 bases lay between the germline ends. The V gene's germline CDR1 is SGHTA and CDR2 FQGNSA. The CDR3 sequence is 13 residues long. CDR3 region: CASSLGLPQPQHF. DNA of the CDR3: TGTGCCAGCAGCTTAGGCCTACCCCAGCCCCAGCATTTT. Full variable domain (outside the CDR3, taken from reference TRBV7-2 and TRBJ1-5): GAGVSQSPSNKVTEKGKDVELRCDPISGHTALYWYRQSLGQGLEFLIYFQGNSAPDKSGLPSDRFSAERTGGSVSTLTIQRTQQEDSAVYLCASSLGLPQPQHFGDGTRLSIL.

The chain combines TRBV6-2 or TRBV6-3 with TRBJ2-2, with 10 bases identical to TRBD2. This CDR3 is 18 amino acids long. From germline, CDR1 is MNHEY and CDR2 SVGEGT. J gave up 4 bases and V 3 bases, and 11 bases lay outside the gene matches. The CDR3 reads CASSYRTSGDQGTGELFF. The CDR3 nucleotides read TGTGCCAGCAGTTATAGAACTAGCGGGGACCAGGGCACCGGGGAGCTGTTTTTT.

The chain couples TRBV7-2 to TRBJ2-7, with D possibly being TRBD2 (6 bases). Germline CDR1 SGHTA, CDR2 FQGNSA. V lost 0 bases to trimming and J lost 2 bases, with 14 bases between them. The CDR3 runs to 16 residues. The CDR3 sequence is CASSLAGGGIPYEQYF. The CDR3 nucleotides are TGTGCCAGCAGCTTAGCGGGGGGTGGGATCCCCTACGAGCAGTACTTC.

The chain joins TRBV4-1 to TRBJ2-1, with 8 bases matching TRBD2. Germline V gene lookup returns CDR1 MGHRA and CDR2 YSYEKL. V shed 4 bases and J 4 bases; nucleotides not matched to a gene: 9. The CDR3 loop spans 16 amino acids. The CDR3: CASSPLGTSSYNEQFF. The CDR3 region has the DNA TGCGCCAGCAGCCCATTAGGGACTAGTTCTTACAATGAGCAGTTCTTC.